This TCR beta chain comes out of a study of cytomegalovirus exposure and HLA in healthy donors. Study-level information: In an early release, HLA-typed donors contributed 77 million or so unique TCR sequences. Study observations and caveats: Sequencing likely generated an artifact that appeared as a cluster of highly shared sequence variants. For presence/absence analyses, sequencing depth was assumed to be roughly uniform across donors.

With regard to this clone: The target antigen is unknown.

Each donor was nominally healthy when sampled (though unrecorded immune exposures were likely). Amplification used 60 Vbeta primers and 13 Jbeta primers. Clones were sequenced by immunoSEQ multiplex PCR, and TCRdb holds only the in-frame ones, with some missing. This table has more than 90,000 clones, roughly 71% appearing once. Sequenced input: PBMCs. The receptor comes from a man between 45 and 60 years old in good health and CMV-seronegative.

CDR3 residues: CASSRGLAGDGTQYF. CDR3 coding DNA: TGTGCCAGCAGTAGGGGACTAGCGGGGGACGGTACCCAGTACTTC. The J gene is TRBJ2-5, the V gene TRBV6-5, with 14 nucleotides matching TRBD2. Germline V CDR1 and CDR2: MNHEY, SVGAGI. The junction had 7 bases not matched to a gene; V was cut back by 5 bases and J by 8 bases. The CDR3 runs to 15 residues.